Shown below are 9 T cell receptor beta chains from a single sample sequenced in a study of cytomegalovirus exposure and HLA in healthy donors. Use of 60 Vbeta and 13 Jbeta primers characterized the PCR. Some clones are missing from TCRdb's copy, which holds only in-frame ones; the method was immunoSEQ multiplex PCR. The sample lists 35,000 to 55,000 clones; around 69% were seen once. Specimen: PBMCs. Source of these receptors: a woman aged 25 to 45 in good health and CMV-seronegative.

The CDR3 spells CASSLDGKQTQYF. The CDR3 bases are TGCGCCAGCAGCTTGGACGGGAAACAGACCCAGTACTTC. The rearrangement joins TRBV5-1 to TRBJ2-5, with D possibly matching TRBD2 (5 bases). The ends were cut back, 0 bases at V and 6 bases at J, with 9 bases in the middle. The CDR3 is 13 amino acids. Germline values: CDR1 SGHRS, CDR2 YFSETQ.

The DNA for the CDR3 is TGTGCCAGCAGCCCACACGGGGTGGGGGGCTACGAGCAGTACTTC. The encoded protein is CASSPHGVGGYEQYF. The chain uses TRBV7-9 and TRBJ2-7; D possibly corresponds to TRBD2 (6 bases). Germline V gives CDR1 SEHNR, CDR2 FQNEAQ (reference sequence). The CDR3 contains 15 residues. The V end lost 5 bases, the J end lost 3 bases, and 17 bases lay between the germline ends.

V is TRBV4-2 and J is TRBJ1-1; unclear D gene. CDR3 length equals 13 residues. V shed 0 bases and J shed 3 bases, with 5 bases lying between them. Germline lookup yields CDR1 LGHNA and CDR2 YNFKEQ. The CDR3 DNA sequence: TGTGCCAGCAGCCAAGACCGGGACACTGAAGCTTTCTTT. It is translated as CASSQDRDTEAFF.

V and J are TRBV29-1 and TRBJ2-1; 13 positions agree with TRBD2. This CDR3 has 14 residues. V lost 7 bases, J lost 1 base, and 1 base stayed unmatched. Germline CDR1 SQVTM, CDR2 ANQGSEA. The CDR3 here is CSAGLAGSYNEQFF. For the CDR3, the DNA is TGCAGCGCGGGACTAGCGGGATCCTACAATGAGCAGTTCTTC.

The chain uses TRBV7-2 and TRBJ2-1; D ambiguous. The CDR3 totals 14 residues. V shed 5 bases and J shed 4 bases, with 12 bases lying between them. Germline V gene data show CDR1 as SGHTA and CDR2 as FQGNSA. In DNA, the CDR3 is TGTGCCAGCAGCCCCGCGCCGGGTTACAATGAGCAGTTCTTC. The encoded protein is CASSPAPGYNEQFF.

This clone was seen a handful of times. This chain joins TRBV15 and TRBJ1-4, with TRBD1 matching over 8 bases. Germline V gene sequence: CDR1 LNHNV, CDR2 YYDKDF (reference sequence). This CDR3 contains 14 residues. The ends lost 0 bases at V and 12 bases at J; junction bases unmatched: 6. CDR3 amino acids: CATSRDGDRSELFF. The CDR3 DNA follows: TGTGCCACCAGCAGAGATGGGGACAGGTCCGAACTGTTTTTT.

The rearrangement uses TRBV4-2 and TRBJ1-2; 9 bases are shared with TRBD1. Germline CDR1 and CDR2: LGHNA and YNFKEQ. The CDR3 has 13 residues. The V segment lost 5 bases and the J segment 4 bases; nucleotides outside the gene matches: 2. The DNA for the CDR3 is TGTGCCAGCAGCTCGACAGGGGGCTATGGCTACACCTTC. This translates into CASSSTGGYGYTF.

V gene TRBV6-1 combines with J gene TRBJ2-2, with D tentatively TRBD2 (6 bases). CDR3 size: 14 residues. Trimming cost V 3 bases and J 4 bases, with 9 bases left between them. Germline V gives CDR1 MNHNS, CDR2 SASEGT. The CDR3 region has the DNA TGTGCCAGCAGTGATCGACTAGTCACCGGGGAGCTGTTTTTT. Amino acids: CASSDRLVTGELFF.

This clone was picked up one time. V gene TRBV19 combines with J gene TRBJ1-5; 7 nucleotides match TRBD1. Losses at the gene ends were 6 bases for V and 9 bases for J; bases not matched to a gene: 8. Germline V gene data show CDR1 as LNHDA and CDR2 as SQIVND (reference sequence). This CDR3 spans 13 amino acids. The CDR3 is CASRSGQFRPQHF. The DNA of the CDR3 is TGTGCCAGTAGATCGGGACAGTTTAGGCCCCAGCATTTT.